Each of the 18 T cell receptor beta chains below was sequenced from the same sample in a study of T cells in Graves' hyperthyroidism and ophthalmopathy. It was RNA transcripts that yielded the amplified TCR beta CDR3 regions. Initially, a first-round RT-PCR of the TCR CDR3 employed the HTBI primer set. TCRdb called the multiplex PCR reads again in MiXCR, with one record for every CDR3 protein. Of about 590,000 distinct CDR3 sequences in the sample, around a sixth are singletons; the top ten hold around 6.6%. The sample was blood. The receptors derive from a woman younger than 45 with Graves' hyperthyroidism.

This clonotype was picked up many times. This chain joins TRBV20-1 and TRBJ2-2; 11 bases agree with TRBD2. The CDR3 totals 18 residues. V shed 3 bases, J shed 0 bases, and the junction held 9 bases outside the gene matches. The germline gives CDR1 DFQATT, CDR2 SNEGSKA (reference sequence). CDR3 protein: CSARQGASGRTNTGELFF. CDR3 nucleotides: TGCAGTGCTAGGCAAGGGGCTAGCGGGAGGACGAACACCGGGGAGCTGTTTTTT.

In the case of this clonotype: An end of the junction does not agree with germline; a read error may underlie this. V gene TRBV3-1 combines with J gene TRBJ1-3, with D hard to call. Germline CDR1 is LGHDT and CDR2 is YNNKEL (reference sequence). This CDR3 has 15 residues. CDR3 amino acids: CASSQEGSSGNTVYF. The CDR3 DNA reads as TGTGCCAGCAGCCAAGAGGGGAGCTCTGGAAACACCGTATATTTT.

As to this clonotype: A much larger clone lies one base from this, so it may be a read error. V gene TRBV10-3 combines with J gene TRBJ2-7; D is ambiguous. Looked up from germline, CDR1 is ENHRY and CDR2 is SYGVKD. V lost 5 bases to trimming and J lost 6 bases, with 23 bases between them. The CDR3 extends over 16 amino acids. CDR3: CAISKTKIRTPGEQYF. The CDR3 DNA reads TGTGCCATCAGTAAGACCAAAATTCGGACGCCGGGCGAGCAGTACTTC.

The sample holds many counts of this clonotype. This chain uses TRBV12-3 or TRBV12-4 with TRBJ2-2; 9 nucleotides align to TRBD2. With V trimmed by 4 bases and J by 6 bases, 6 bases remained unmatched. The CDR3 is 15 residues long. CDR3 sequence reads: CASSSWTSEAGELFF. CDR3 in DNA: TGTGCCAGCAGTTCCTGGACTAGCGAGGCCGGGGAGCTGTTTTTT.

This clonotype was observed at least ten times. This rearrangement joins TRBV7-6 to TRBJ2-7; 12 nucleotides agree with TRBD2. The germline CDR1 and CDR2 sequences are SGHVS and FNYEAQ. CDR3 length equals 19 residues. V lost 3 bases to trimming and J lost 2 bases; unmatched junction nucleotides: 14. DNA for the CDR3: TGTGCCAGCAGCTTCAATTCCGGGACTAGCGGGCGTCCCGCCTACGAGCAGTACTTC. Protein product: CASSFNSGTSGRPAYEQYF.

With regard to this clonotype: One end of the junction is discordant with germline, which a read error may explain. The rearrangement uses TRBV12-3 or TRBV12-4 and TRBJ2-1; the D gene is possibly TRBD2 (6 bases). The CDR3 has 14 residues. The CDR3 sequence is CAGSLAGGMGEQFF. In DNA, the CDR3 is TGTGCCGGCAGTTTAGCCGGAGGGATGGGTGAGCAGTTCTTC.

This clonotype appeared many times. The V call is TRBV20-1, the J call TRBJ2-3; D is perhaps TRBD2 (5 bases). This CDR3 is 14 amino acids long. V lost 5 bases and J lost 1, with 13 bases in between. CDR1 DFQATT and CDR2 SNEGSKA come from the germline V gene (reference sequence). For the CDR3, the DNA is TGCAGTGCTGAGTTGAGCGGACGCACAGATACGCAGTATTTT. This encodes CSAELSGRTDTQYF.

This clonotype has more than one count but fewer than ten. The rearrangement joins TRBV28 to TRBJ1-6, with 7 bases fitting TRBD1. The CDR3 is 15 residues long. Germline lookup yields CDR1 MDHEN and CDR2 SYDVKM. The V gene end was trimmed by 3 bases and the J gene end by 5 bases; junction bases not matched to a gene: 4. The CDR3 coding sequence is TGTGCCAGCAGTTTTTTCGGGACAGATAATTCACCCCTCCACTTT. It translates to CASSFFGTDNSPLHF.

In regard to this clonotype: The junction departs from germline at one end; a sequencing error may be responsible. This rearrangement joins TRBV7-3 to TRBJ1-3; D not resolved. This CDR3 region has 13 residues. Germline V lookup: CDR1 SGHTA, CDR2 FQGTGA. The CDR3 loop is CASNLIPGNTIYF. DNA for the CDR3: TGTGCCAGCAACTTAATCCCCGGAAACACCATATATTTT.

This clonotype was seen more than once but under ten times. The CDR3 sequence is CSVDGTGLAGDSYEQYF. CDR3 DNA sequence: TGCAGCGTTGATGGCACGGGACTAGCGGGAGATTCCTACGAGCAGTACTTC. The chain couples TRBV29-1 to TRBJ2-7; 14 nucleotides line up with TRBD2. The CDR3 length is 17 residues. V shed 3 bases, J shed 1 base, and the junction held 8 bases outside the gene matches. Germline V gene data show CDR1 as SQVTM and CDR2 as ANQGSEA.

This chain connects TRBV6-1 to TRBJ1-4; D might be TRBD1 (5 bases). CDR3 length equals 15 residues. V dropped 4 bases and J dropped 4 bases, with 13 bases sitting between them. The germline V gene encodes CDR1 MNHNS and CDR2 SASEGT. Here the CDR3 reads CASSVGADFNEKLFF. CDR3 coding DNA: TGTGCCAGCAGTGTAGGGGCCGACTTTAATGAAAAACTGTTTTTT.

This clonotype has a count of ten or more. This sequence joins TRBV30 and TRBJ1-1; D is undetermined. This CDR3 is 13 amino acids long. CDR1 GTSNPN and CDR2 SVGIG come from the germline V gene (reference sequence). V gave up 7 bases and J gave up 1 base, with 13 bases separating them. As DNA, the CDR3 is TGTGCCTCAGCTCCGGGTCCGAACACTGAAGCTTTCTTT. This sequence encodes CASAPGPNTEAFF.

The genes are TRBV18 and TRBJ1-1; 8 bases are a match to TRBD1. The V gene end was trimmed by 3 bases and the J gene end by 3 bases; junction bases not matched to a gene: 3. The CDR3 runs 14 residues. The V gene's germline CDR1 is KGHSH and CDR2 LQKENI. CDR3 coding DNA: TGTGCCAGCTCACCGATGGACAGGGACACTGAAGCTTTCTTT. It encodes CASSPMDRDTEAFF. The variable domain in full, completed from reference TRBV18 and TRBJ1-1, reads NAGVMQNPRHLVRRRGQEARLRCSPMKGHSHVYWYRQLPEEGLKFMVYLQKENIIDESGMPKERFSAEFPKEGPSILRIQQVVRGDSAAYFCASSPMDRDTEAFFGQGTRLTVV.

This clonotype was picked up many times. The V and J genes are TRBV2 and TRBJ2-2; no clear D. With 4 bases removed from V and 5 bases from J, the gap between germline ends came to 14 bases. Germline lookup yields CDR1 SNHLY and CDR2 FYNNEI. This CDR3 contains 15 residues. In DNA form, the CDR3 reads TGTGCCAGCAGTGCCCCAGAGCCCTCAACCGGGGAGCTGTTTTTT. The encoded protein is CASSAPEPSTGELFF. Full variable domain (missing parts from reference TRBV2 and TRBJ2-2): EPEVTQTPSHQVTQMGQEVILRCVPISNHLYFYWYRQILGQKVEFLVSFYNNEISEKSEIFDDQFSVERPDGSNFTLKIRSTKLEDSAMYFCASSAPEPSTGELFFGEGSRLTVL.

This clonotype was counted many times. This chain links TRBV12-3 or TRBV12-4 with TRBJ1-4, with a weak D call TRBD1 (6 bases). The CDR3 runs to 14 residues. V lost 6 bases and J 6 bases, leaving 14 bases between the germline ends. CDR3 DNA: TGTGCCAGCAGCCTCCAGGGGCCGGATGAAAAACTGTTTTTT. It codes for CASSLQGPDEKLFF.

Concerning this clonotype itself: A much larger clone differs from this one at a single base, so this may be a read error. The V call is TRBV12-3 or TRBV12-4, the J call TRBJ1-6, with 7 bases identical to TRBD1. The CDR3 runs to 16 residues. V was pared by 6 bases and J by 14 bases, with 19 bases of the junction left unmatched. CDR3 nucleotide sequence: TGTGCCAGCAGCCAAGAGGGACAGTGGGCCGGACGTACCCTCCACTTT. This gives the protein CASSQEGQWAGRTLHF.

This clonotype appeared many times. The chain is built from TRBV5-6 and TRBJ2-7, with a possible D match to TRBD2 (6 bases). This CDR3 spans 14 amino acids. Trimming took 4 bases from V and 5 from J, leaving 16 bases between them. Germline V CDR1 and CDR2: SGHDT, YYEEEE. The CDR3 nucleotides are TGTGCCAGCAGCCAAGGCGGGGTGAGGAACGAGCAGTACTTC. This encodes CASSQGGVRNEQYF.

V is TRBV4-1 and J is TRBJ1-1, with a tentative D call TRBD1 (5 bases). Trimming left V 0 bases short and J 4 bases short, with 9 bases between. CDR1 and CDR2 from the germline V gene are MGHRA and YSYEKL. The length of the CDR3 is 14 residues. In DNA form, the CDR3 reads TGCGCCAGCAGCCAAGAGGGGCCGCCCACTGAAGCTTTCTTT. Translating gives CASSQEGPPTEAFF.